The rows below give T cell receptor beta chains drawn from one sample of a study of siplizumab effects on memory and regulatory T cells. Measured with immunoSEQ multiplex PCR; TCRdb has only the in-frame clones, and not every one. The sample shows about 26,000 clones, 65% to 90% of them seen only once. Sequenced sample: memory CD4+ T cells sorted from blood. The receptors stem from a human donor in good health. Both conserved end residues are part of each CDR3. A D gene is named only where the DNA matches it firmly. Size values are once, few and many counts, or a class for expanded clones, and some rows have none.

v_call	j_call	clone_size	d_call	cdr3_nt	cdr3_aa
TRBV7-3	TRBJ2-1	NA	NA	TGTGCCAGCAGCTTAACCGGAGAATACAATGAGCAGTTCTTC	CASSLTGEYNEQFF
TRBV18	TRBJ1-1	NA	NA	TGTGCCAGCTCACCAAACAGAACGTTGCCCATGAACACTGAAGCTTTCTTT	CASSPNRTLPMNTEAFF
TRBV6-5	TRBJ2-7	few	TRBD2	TGTGCCAGCAGTTCCATCCGGACTAGCGGGACCTACGAGCAGTACTTC	CASSSIRTSGTYEQYF
TRBV19	TRBJ2-7	NA	TRBD2	TGTGCCAGTAGTTGGTTAGCGGGAGACGAGCAGTACTTC	CASSWLAGDEQYF
TRBV29-1	TRBJ1-3	NA	NA	TGCAGCGTTGAAGATTTCAGGGGACAACCACTCTGGCCAGGAAACACCATATATTTT	CSVEDFRGQPLWPGNTIYF
TRBV18	TRBJ1-2	once	TRBD1	TGTGCCAGCTCGGGGACAGGGGATGATGGCTACACCTTC	CASSGTGDDGYTF
TRBV6-5	TRBJ1-2	NA	TRBD1	TGTGCCAGCAGTTACTCTCGAGACAGGGGCTATGGCTACACCTTC	CASSYSRDRGYGYTF
TRBV6-5	TRBJ1-2	NA	TRBD1	TGTGCCAGCAGGTACCCGGGACAGGGGGGCTATGGCTACACCTTC	CASRYPGQGGYGYTF
TRBV15	TRBJ1-5	NA	NA	TGTGCCACCAGCAGAGATCTAGGGTATAGTCAGCCCCAGCATTTT	CATSRDLGYSQPQHF
TRBV9	TRBJ2-3	NA	NA	TGTGCCAGCAGCGTTTTAAGCGGGAGCACAGATACGCAGTATTTT	CASSVLSGSTDTQYF
TRBV29-1	TRBJ1-4	NA	NA	TGCAGCGTTGAGTTGCAGGGGTGGGATGAAAAACTGTTTTTT	CSVELQGWDEKLFF
TRBV6-5	TRBJ2-3	NA	TRBD2	TGTGCCAGCACCTACGGGCTGGGAGGGGCCGATACGCAGTATTTT	CASTYGLGGADTQYF
TRBV6-1	TRBJ1-3	NA	TRBD1	TGTGCCAGCAGCCACAGGGGACCCTCTGGAAACACCATATATTTT	CASSHRGPSGNTIYF
TRBV14	TRBJ2-7	once	NA	TGTGCCAGCAGCCAGGGGAGACAGGTGGAAGGCTACGAGCAGTACTTC	CASSQGRQVEGYEQYF
TRBV28	TRBJ2-1	NA	TRBD1	TGTGCCAGCAGGTTACCGGGACAGGCCGTTGTTGAGCAGTTCTTC	CASRLPGQAVVEQFF
TRBV7-2	TRBJ2-3	NA	NA	TGTGCCAGCAGCCGGACACACGGTTCTGATACGCAGTATTTT	CASSRTHGSDTQYF
TRBV28	TRBJ2-7	NA	TRBD2	TGTGCCAGCAGCCCCGGGGGGAGCGGGAGGACTTACGAGCAGTACTTC	CASSPGGSGRTYEQYF
TRBV28	TRBJ1-4	NA	TRBD1	TGTGCCAGCTGCCGGGACAGGGGGATTAAAAAACTGTTTTTT	CASCRDRGIKKLFF
TRBV4-1	TRBJ2-1	NA	NA	TGCGCCAGCAGCCAGTTACGGACTCCCCCAGGCGATGAGCAGTTCTTC	CASSQLRTPPGDEQFF
TRBV6-1	TRBJ1-5	NA	NA	TGTGCCAGCAGTGAGGGACATTGGAGCAATCAGCCCCAGCATTTT	CASSEGHWSNQPQHF
TRBV5-8	TRBJ1-5	few	NA	TGTGCCAGCAGCTTGTGGGGGGAGAGCAATCAGCCCCAGCATTTT	CASSLWGESNQPQHF
TRBV28	TRBJ2-5	NA	NA	TGTGCCAGCCATCGCCGAGACAGTCTCCAGTACTTC	CASHRRDSLQYF
TRBV6-6	TRBJ1-5	NA	NA	TGTGCCAGCAGCCCACAGGTACATAGCAATCAGCCCCAGCATTTT	CASSPQVHSNQPQHF
TRBV5-1	TRBJ2-2	NA	TRBD1	TGCGCCAGCAGCTGGGGACAGGGGTTTACCGGGGAGCTGTTTTTT	CASSWGQGFTGELFF
TRBV11-2	TRBJ2-7	NA	TRBD1	TGTGCCAGCACCAAACTCAGGGGGCCTTCATACGAGCAGTACTTC	CASTKLRGPSYEQYF
TRBV7-9	TRBJ1-2	NA	NA	TGTGCCAGCAGCTTAGAGGTCAGGGAGGCTGGCTACACCTTC	CASSLEVREAGYTF
TRBV9	TRBJ2-3	NA	NA	TGTGCCAGCAGCGTAGACCTCACGACAAGGAATACGCAGTATTTT	CASSVDLTTRNTQYF
TRBV20-1	TRBJ2-7	NA	NA	TGCAGTGCTAGTTTCGACGAGCAGTACTTC	CSASFDEQYF
TRBV7-2	TRBJ1-4	NA	NA	TGTGCCAGCAGCCGGGACAATAATGAAAAACTGTTTTTT	CASSRDNNEKLFF
TRBV25-1	TRBJ2-3	NA	NA	TGTGCCAGCAGGTCTAAGGACAGCACAGATACGCAGTATTTT	CASRSKDSTDTQYF
TRBV9	TRBJ2-6	NA	TRBD1	TGTGCCAGCAGCGACCCGGACAGGGGGCTCTCTGGGGCCAACGTCCTGACTTTC	CASSDPDRGLSGANVLTF
TRBV4-2	TRBJ2-2	NA	NA	TGTGCCAGCAGCCAAATTAGGGACGGGGAGCTGTTTTTT	CASSQIRDGELFF
TRBV19	TRBJ1-3	NA	TRBD1	TGTGCCAGTAAAGGACAGGGGGCCGAATATGGAAACACCATATATTTT	CASKGQGAEYGNTIYF
TRBV18	TRBJ1-1	few	NA	TGTGCCAGCTCACCCACAAGGAACACTGAAGCTTTCTTT	CASSPTRNTEAFF
TRBV13	TRBJ2-3	NA	NA	TGTGCCAGCAGCCCGCCCAGAGGAGCGCAGTATTTT	CASSPPRGAQYF
TRBV5-4	TRBJ1-1	NA	NA	TGTGCCAGCAGCTTGGGGGAAGGGAGCTATACTGAAGCTTTCTTT	CASSLGEGSYTEAFF
TRBV14	TRBJ1-3	NA	NA	TGTGCCAGCAGCCAAGGTCGACGCTCTGGAAACACCATATATTTT	CASSQGRRSGNTIYF
TRBV13	TRBJ2-7	NA	NA	TGTGCCAGCAGCCCCGGCCGTGGAAAACCGGGAAAGCAGTACTTC	CASSPGRGKPGKQYF
TRBV5-1	TRBJ2-5	NA	NA	TGCGCCAGCTCATTTCCGGGGGGCGAGACCCAGTACTTC	CASSFPGGETQYF
TRBV11-3	TRBJ2-1	NA	TRBD2	TGTGCCAGCAGCTTTCGGACCGGGACTAGCGGAAACAATGAGCAGTTCTTC	CASSFRTGTSGNNEQFF
TRBV28	TRBJ2-1	NA	TRBD1	TGTGCCAGCAGTTTATTTCAAGGACAGGGTGGGTTCTTC	CASSLFQGQGGFF
TRBV6-1	TRBJ2-7	NA	TRBD1	TGTGCCAGCAGTGAAGTAGGGACAGGGACCGAGCAGTACTTC	CASSEVGTGTEQYF
TRBV5-4	TRBJ1-4	NA	NA	TGTGCCAGCAGCTGGGAGAGAGGCGGTGAAAAACTGTTTTTT	CASSWERGGEKLFF
TRBV7-9	TRBJ1-1	few	NA	TGTGCCAGCAGCCCCCGGGCCGAGGTCACTGAAGCTTTCTTT	CASSPRAEVTEAFF
TRBV14	TRBJ1-1	NA	NA	TGTGCCAGCAGCCAAGTAAGGGGGGCGGGCACTGAAGCTTTCTTT	CASSQVRGAGTEAFF
TRBV6-1	TRBJ1-4	NA	NA	TGTGCCAGCAGTGAAATTGCAACTAATGAAAAACTGTTTTTT	CASSEIATNEKLFF